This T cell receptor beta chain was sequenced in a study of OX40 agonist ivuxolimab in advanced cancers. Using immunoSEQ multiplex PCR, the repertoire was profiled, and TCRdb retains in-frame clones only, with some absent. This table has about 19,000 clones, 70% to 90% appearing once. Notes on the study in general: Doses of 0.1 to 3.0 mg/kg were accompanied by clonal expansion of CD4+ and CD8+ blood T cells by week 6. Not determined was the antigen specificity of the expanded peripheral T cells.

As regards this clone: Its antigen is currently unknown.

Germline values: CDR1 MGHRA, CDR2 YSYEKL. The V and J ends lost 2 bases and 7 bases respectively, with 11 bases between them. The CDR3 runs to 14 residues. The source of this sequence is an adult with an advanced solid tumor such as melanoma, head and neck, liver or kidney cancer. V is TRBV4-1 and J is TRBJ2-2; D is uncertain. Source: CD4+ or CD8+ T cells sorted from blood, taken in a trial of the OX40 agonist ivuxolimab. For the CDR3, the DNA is TGCGCCAGCAGCCAATCGAAGGTGTTCGGGGAGCTGTTTTTT. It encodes CASSQSKVFGELFF.